One sample yielded the 31 T cell receptor beta chains listed below, sequenced in a study of PD-L1 blockade in urothelial cancer. As for time point: pretreatment peripheral blood. TCRdb's table, derived via immunoSEQ multiplex PCR, lists solely in-frame clones and lacks some. The table lists more than 40,000 clones, more than 75% of them singletons. Source: PBMCs, taken around atezolizumab (anti-PD-L1) treatment. Every receptor here comes from a man aged 50 to 59 with urothelial cancer.

The chain employs TRBV13 and TRBJ2-3; 9 positions match TRBD1. CDR3 length: 16 amino acids. J lost 4 bases, V lost 7 bases, and 12 bases had no gene match. Per germline, CDR1 PRHDT and CDR2 FYEKMQ (reference sequence). The chain's CDR3 is CASKTAGTGPPDTQYF. CDR3 DNA sequence: TGTGCCAGCAAGACTGCGGGGACAGGGCCCCCAGATACGCAGTATTTT.

This clone was found a few times. The V gene is TRBV2, the J gene TRBJ1-6; a possible D gene is TRBD1 (5 bases). The CDR3 runs to 12 residues. CDR1 is SNHLY, CDR2 FYNNEI, per germline. V gave up 10 bases and J gave up 6 bases, with 10 bases separating them. The CDR3 DNA follows: TGTGCCACCGGGGGAATTAATTCACCCCTCCACTTT. It is translated as CATGGINSPLHF.

This chain uses TRBV6-5 with TRBJ2-1; 8 bases align to TRBD2. This CDR3 has 15 amino acids. Germline V gene sequence: CDR1 MNHEY, CDR2 SVGAGI. Unmatched junction bases numbered 7, after V lost 6 bases and J lost 3 bases. The CDR3 DNA reads as TGTGCCAGCAGAACGGGGGGGTTGGGCTACAATGAGCAGTTCTTC. This codes for CASRTGGLGYNEQFF.

J is TRBJ1-1 and V is TRBV7-6; tentative D call: TRBD1 (5 bases). Germline CDR1 is SGHVS and CDR2 is FNYEAQ. The CDR3 totals 13 residues. V was cut by 5 bases and J by 1 base, with 8 bases left in between. The CDR3 sequence is CASSVTGNTEAFF. For the CDR3, the DNA is TGTGCCAGCAGCGTTACAGGGAACACTGAAGCTTTCTTT.

This sequence joins TRBV6-1 and TRBJ1-1; D remains ambiguous. The V gene's germline CDR1 is MNHNS and CDR2 SASEGT. This CDR3 has 10 residues. V was trimmed by 7 bases and J by 5 bases, leaving 5 bases between them. The CDR3 is CASMETEAFF. CDR3 nucleotide sequence: TGTGCCAGCATGGAGACTGAAGCTTTCTTT.

The chain employs TRBV28 and TRBJ2-4; TRBD1 agrees at 10 bases. Germline lookup yields CDR1 MDHEN and CDR2 SYDVKM. With V trimmed by 5 bases and J by 0 bases, 13 bases remained unmatched. The CDR3 totals 19 residues. The CDR3 is CASSTPGTGVPIAKNIQYF. In nucleotides, the CDR3 is TGTGCCAGCAGTACACCCGGGACAGGGGTTCCAATAGCCAAAAACATTCAGTACTTC.

The chain carries TRBV6-5 and TRBJ2-7; TRBD2 might be the D (5 bases). The germline V and J ends were trimmed by 5 bases and 1 base, with 12 bases remaining between them. Germline lookup yields CDR1 MNHEY and CDR2 SVGAGI. CDR3 size: 14 residues. CDR3 in DNA: TGTGCCAGCAGTCGGACTGTTTTTTCCTACGAGCAGTACTTC. Its translation is CASSRTVFSYEQYF.

The chain has TRBV7-2 and TRBJ2-2; D call uncertain. The V and J ends lost 1 base and 0 bases respectively, with 6 bases between them. Germline CDR1 and CDR2: SGHTA and FQGNSA. This CDR3 spans 15 amino acids. The CDR3 sequence is CASSLVAANTGELFF. CDR3 nucleotide sequence: TGTGCCAGCAGCTTAGTGGCGGCGAACACCGGGGAGCTGTTTTTT. The entire variable domain, with the rest obtained from reference TRBV7-2 and TRBJ2-2, is as follows: GAGVSQSPSNKVTEKGKDVELRCDPISGHTALYWYRQSLGQGLEFLIYFQGNSAPDKSGLPSDRFSAERTGGSVSTLTIQRTQQEDSAVYLCASSLVAANTGELFFGEGSRLTVL.

The J gene is TRBJ1-1, the V gene TRBV10-2; 7 bases are a match to TRBD1. V dropped 4 bases and J dropped 4; count of bases not matched to a gene: 6. This CDR3 spans 14 amino acids. The germline gives CDR1 WSHSY, CDR2 SAAADI. The CDR3 sequence is CASSGQGRSTEAFF. CDR3 in DNA: TGCGCCAGCAGTGGACAGGGCCGATCCACTGAAGCTTTCTTT.

The chain couples TRBV2 to TRBJ1-6; 8 nucleotides agree with TRBD1. Germline values: CDR1 SNHLY, CDR2 FYNNEI. This CDR3 is 15 amino acids long. After removal of 5 bases from V and 3 bases from J, the junction contained 3 bases not matched to a gene. Here the CDR3 reads CASSLGQVYNSPLHF. The CDR3 DNA is TGTGCCAGCAGTTTGGGACAGGTCTATAATTCACCCCTCCACTTT.

This rearrangement joins TRBV7-3 to TRBJ1-1; weak D call: TRBD1 (5 bases). Per germline, CDR1 SGHTA and CDR2 FQGTGA. V lost 4 bases to trimming and J lost 0 bases, with 12 bases between them. This CDR3 has 15 amino acids. As DNA, the CDR3 is TGTGCCAGCAGCTCGGCGGGACGGTTGAACACTGAAGCTTTCTTT. This encodes CASSSAGRLNTEAFF. The full variable domain, in which reference TRBV7-3 and TRBJ1-1 provide the parts outside the CDR3, is GAGVSQTPSNKVTEKGKYVELRCDPISGHTALYWYRQSLGQGPEFLIYFQGTGAADDSGLPNDRFFAVRPEGSVSTLKIQRTERGDSAVYLCASSSAGRLNTEAFFGQGTRLTVV.

The chain recombines TRBV18 with TRBJ1-1; D is perhaps TRBD1 (5 bases). V was shortened by 6 bases and J by 7 bases, with 21 bases between the two germline ends. The V gene's germline CDR1 is KGHSH and CDR2 LQKENI. The CDR3 consists of 15 residues. CDR3 coding DNA: TGTGCCAGCTCGCCTGTTCGTGGGGCCCTGGGTGAAGCTTTCTTT. Amino acid sequence: CASSPVRGALGEAFF.

The J gene is TRBJ2-2, the V gene TRBV11-2; D gene ambiguous. The CDR3 covers 16 residues. Germline V gene sequence: CDR1 SGHAT, CDR2 FQNNGV. V lost 2 bases and J 2 bases, leaving 12 bases between the germline ends. Written as DNA, the CDR3 is TGTGCCAGCAGCTTACTATCCAGCGTTAACACCGGGGAGCTGTTTTTT. Amino acids: CASSLLSSVNTGELFF.

The J gene is TRBJ1-4, the V gene TRBV2; no definite D call. Germline V lookup: CDR1 SNHLY, CDR2 FYNNEI. The CDR3 is made up of 15 amino acids. The ends were cut back, 0 bases at V and 8 bases at J, with 13 bases in the middle. The CDR3 bases are TGTGCCAGCAGTGAAGCCCGCGGGAGGCCGGAAAAACTGTTTTTT. The encoded protein is CASSEARGRPEKLFF.

The rearrangement joins TRBV9 to TRBJ2-2; tentative D call: TRBD2 (6 bases). This CDR3 is 15 amino acids long. The germline CDR1 and CDR2 sequences are SGDLS and YYNGEE. Deletions cut 2 bases from V and 3 bases from J, with 11 bases between. The DNA of the CDR3 is TGTGCCAGCAGCGTTATGTCGGGAGACACCGGGGAGCTGTTTTTT. Amino acid sequence: CASSVMSGDTGELFF.

In nucleotides, the CDR3 is TGTGCCTGGAGAGCTAACCGGGGGCAGCCCCAGCATTTT. This gives the protein CAWRANRGQPQHF. This chain joins TRBV30 and TRBJ1-5, with D maybe TRBD1 (5 bases). CDR3 length: 13 amino acids. Trimming left V 3 bases short and J 7 bases short, with 13 bases between. Germline CDR1 reads GTSNPN; CDR2 reads SVGIG (reference sequence).

The chain carries TRBV11-2 and TRBJ1-4; TRBD1 agrees at 8 bases. Germline lookup yields CDR1 SGHAT and CDR2 FQNNGV. V dropped 5 bases and J dropped 1; count of bases not matched to a gene: 3. The CDR3 length is 15 residues. The DNA for the CDR3 is TGTGCCAGCAGCCCACAGGGGGTAACTAATGAAAAACTGTTTTTT. As protein: CASSPQGVTNEKLFF.

The CDR3 protein is CASSVGHNSPLHF. DNA of the CDR3: TGTGCCAGCAGCGTAGGGCATAATTCACCCCTCCACTTT. J is TRBJ1-6 and V is TRBV9; D uncertain. This CDR3 has 13 amino acids. The V end lost 0 bases, the J end lost 5 bases, and 3 bases lay between the germline ends. From germline, CDR1 is SGDLS and CDR2 YYNGEE.

The gene calls are TRBV12-2 and TRBJ1-1; the table's D call, TRBD1, has no DNA check behind it. TRBV12-2 has pseudogene status. CDR3 length: 13 amino acids. The CDR3 DNA is TGTGCAGACAGGGGGCAGCTGAACACTGAAGCTTTCTTT. It yields the protein CADRGQLNTEAFF.

This clone was seen once. The chain uses TRBV30 and TRBJ1-4; D remains unclear. Trimming stripped 0 bases from V and 8 bases from J, with 10 bases between. There are 13 residues in the CDR3. Germline loops: CDR1 GTSNPN, CDR2 SVGIG (reference sequence). The chain's CDR3 is CAWSVRLREKLFF. CDR3 coding DNA: TGTGCCTGGAGTGTCCGTTTGAGGGAAAAACTGTTTTTT.

This chain connects TRBV6-1 to TRBJ1-1; 7 bases line up with TRBD1. V lost 6 bases, J lost 1 base, and 8 bases stayed unmatched. Germline-derived CDR1 and CDR2 are MNHNS and SASEGT. The CDR3 has 15 residues. CDR3 amino acids: CASSTSTGRNTEAFF. The DNA of the CDR3 is TGTGCCAGCAGCACCTCGACAGGGCGGAACACTGAAGCTTTCTTT.

By its share, this clone is medium-sized. The rearrangement links TRBV9 to TRBJ2-1; possible D gene TRBD1, 6 bases. V lost 2 bases and J lost 6, with 15 bases in between. CDR1 and CDR2 from the germline V gene are SGDLS and YYNGEE. The CDR3 is 15 amino acids. CDR3 amino acids: CASSVYGVGGNEQFF. The DNA for the CDR3 is TGTGCCAGCAGCGTTTACGGGGTAGGGGGCAATGAGCAGTTCTTC. Based on the CDR3 plus reference TRBV9 and TRBJ2-1, the full variable domain is DSGVTQTPKHLITATGQRVTLRCSPRSGDLSVYWYQQSLDQGLQFLIQYYNGEERAKGNILERFSAQQFPDLHSELNLSSLELGDSALYFCASSVYGVGGNEQFFGPGTRLTVL.

This clone turned up a few times. V and J are TRBV5-1 and TRBJ1-1; D is perhaps TRBD1 (6 bases). The CDR3 is made up of 13 amino acids. CDR1 and CDR2 (germline): SGHRS, YFSETQ. Between the trimmed V and J ends, which lost 5 bases and 2 bases, there was a span of 10 bases. The CDR3: CASSDRSNTEAFF. The CDR3 DNA follows: TGCGCCAGCAGTGACAGGAGCAACACTGAAGCTTTCTTT.

V usage is TRBV18 and J usage is TRBJ2-5; 10 nucleotides match TRBD2. The CDR3 extends over 16 amino acids. Per the germline V gene, CDR1 is KGHSH and CDR2 is LQKENI. V shed 2 bases, J shed 1 base, and the junction held 4 bases outside the gene matches. The CDR3 loop reads CASSPLAGGGQETQYF. The CDR3 region has the DNA TGTGCCAGCTCACCATTAGCGGGAGGCGGCCAAGAGACCCAGTACTTC.

The chain is built from TRBV18 and TRBJ2-7; D is possibly TRBD1 (5 bases). The germline V and J ends were trimmed by 3 bases and 6 bases, with 9 bases remaining between them. This CDR3 spans 12 amino acids. Germline V gene lookup returns CDR1 KGHSH and CDR2 LQKENI. CDR3 region: CASSPGALEQYV. The CDR3, as DNA: TGTGCCAGCTCACCTGGGGCGCTCGAGCAGTACGTC.

The rearrangement uses TRBV5-1 and TRBJ1-1, with TRBD1 identical over 12 bases. Germline V gene data show CDR1 as SGHRS and CDR2 as YFSETQ. V lost 4 bases, J lost 4 bases, and 5 bases stayed unmatched. The CDR3 sequence is 15 residues long. CDR3: CASSPLGQGATEAFF. CDR3 nucleotides: TGCGCCAGCAGCCCCCTGGGACAGGGGGCCACTGAAGCTTTCTTT.

The V and J genes are TRBV5-1 and TRBJ2-5; a possible D gene is TRBD1 (5 bases). Trimming cost V 3 bases and J 5 bases, with 11 bases left between them. CDR3 size: 13 residues. Germline CDR1 reads SGHRS; CDR2 reads YFSETQ. CDR3 nucleotide sequence: TGCGCCAGCAGCTCGGACATACGGGAGACCCAGTACTTC. Encoded protein: CASSSDIRETQYF. Variable domain in full (rest from reference TRBV5-1 and TRBJ2-5): KAGVTQTPRYLIKTRGQQVTLSCSPISGHRSVSWYQQTPGQGLQFLFEYFSETQRNKGNFPGRFSGRQFSNSRSEMNVSTLELGDSALYLCASSSDIRETQYFGPGTRLLVL.

The chain combines TRBV2 with TRBJ2-5; D might be TRBD2 (5 bases). CDR1 is SNHLY, CDR2 FYNNEI, per germline. V dropped 6 bases and J dropped 0 bases, with 11 bases sitting between them. This CDR3 contains 14 residues. The CDR3 loop is CASSLGVYQETQYF. In DNA form, the CDR3 reads TGTGCCAGCAGCCTCGGGGTGTACCAAGAGACCCAGTACTTC.

This clone turned up a few times. The gene calls are TRBV28 and TRBJ1-4; 10 bases agree with TRBD1. The ends lost 2 bases at V and 8 bases at J; junction bases unmatched: 5. CDR3 size: 15 residues. Germline-derived CDR1 and CDR2 are MDHEN and SYDVKM. CDR3 sequence: CASSLPGTGVEKLFF. In nucleotides, the CDR3 is TGTGCCAGCAGTTTACCCGGGACAGGGGTCGAAAAACTGTTTTTT.

V usage is TRBV19 and J usage is TRBJ2-4; weak D call: TRBD1 (6 bases). Deletions cut 1 base from V and 0 bases from J, with 10 bases between. The CDR3 spans 16 residues. CDR1 LNHDA and CDR2 SQIVND come from the germline V gene (reference sequence). CDR3 nucleotides: TGTGCCAGTAGTATAGTGGACAGTTTAGCCAAAAACATTCAGTACTTC. Protein product: CASSIVDSLAKNIQYF.

The chain carries TRBV6-1 and TRBJ2-3, with 8 bases fitting TRBD1. The CDR3 has 15 residues. J was trimmed by 4 bases and V by 6 bases; bases with no gene match: 9. Germline lookup yields CDR1 MNHNS and CDR2 SASEGT. The CDR3 spells CASRLGQGWSDTQYF. In DNA, the CDR3 is TGTGCCAGCAGACTAGGACAGGGATGGTCAGATACGCAGTATTTT.